This passage covers 3 T cell receptor beta chains from one sample sequenced in a study of shared clonotypes between healthy human individuals. Sequencing used immunoSEQ multiplex PCR; TCRdb keeps in-frame clones, though not all of them. The sample has 800,000 to 1,200,000 clones, around 82% seen once. The sample comprised memory CD4+ T cells from PBMCs. Regarding subset: CD45RA-negative fraction. Receptors originate from a man younger than 35 in good health. Some clones in this sample may be carry-over from other donors' samples.

The chain combines TRBV19 with TRBJ1-3; D gene unclear. From germline, CDR1 is LNHDA and CDR2 SQIVND (reference sequence). The germline V and J ends were trimmed by 7 bases and 0 bases, with 22 bases remaining between them. CDR3 length: 18 amino acids. The CDR3 region is CASTQKGGLGSSGNTIYF. CDR3 bases: TGTGCCAGTACCCAAAAGGGAGGGCTGGGGTCCTCTGGAAACACCATATATTTT.

This clone was seen more than once but under ten times. The chain carries TRBV6-5 and TRBJ2-3; 7 bases are shared with TRBD2. The germline gives CDR1 MNHEY, CDR2 SVGAGI. The CDR3 length is 14 residues. J was trimmed by 0 bases and V by 6 bases; bases with no gene match: 3. The CDR3 spells CASRTSLSTDTQYF. As DNA, the CDR3 is TGTGCCAGCAGGACTAGCCTAAGCACAGATACGCAGTATTTT.

The rearrangement links TRBV7-9 to TRBJ1-2; 9 bases are shared with TRBD1. Per germline, CDR1 SEHNR and CDR2 FQNEAQ (reference sequence). The CDR3 extends over 15 amino acids. V was pared by 5 bases and J by 4 bases, with 8 bases of the junction left unmatched. Here the CDR3 reads CASSAQGTGIYGYTF. The CDR3, as DNA: TGTGCCAGCAGCGCCCAGGGGACAGGGATCTATGGCTACACCTTC.